This T cell receptor (beta chain) was retrieved from a study of blood T cell repertoires in COVID-19. V was shortened by 3 bases and J by 2 bases, with 8 bases between the two germline ends. This CDR3 is 13 amino acids long. Libraries were prepared by immunoSEQ multiplex PCR; TCRdb keeps only in-frame clonotypes and omits some of them. The top ten hold about an eighth of the sample, which has roughly 130,000 clones, around 76% seen once. The receptor was derived from a man older than 75 with acute or convalescent COVID-19. The sequencing input was peripheral blood. This chain joins TRBV12-3 or TRBV12-4 and TRBJ2-7; D is unclear. The CDR3 loop reads CASSFQAAYEQYF. The CDR3 coding sequence is TGTGCCAGCAGTTTCCAGGCAGCCTACGAGCAGTACTTC.